This T cell receptor beta chain stems from a study of T cells in Graves' hyperthyroidism and ophthalmopathy. No progression to ophthalmopathy during 18 months of follow-up defined stable disease. Hyperthyroidism patients were newly diagnosed, had disease duration under 2 months, and were aged 18 to 65 years. Investigators excluded patients with uncontrolled infection, other autoimmune disease, pregnancy or lactation. RNA transcripts gave rise to amplified TCR beta CDR3 regions. Carried out on the TCR CDR3, a first-round RT-PCR used the HTBI primer set. TCRdb recomputed calls from the multiplex PCR reads with MiXCR, one row per CDR3 protein. The table shows some 800,000 distinct CDR3 sequences, with around 39% occurring only once. Losses at the gene ends were 6 bases for V and 0 bases for J; bases not matched to a gene: 16. The CDR3 extends over 20 amino acids. General study findings and limits: The model predicted ophthalmopathy a median roughly six months before onset.

A remark on this clonotype: What it binds is unknown.

This sequence joins TRBV12-3 or TRBV12-4 and TRBJ2-6; 8 bases match TRBD1. Sequenced sample: blood. The TCR sequence derives from a man between 18 and 35 years old with Graves' hyperthyroidism. The CDR3 region has the DNA TGTGCCAGCAGACTCACGGCGACAGGGGCCGTACTCTCTGGGGCCAACGTCCTGACTTTC. Amino acid sequence: CASRLTATGAVLSGANVLTF.